This note documents a single T cell receptor beta chain sequence. It was with random hexamers that 0.5 to 1 ug RNA was reverse transcribed. TCRdb passed the immunoSEQ multiplex PCR reads through MiXCR, listing each CDR3 protein once. The sample shows some 76,000 distinct CDR3 sequences, over 75% of them seen only once. The record originates from a study of CD8 T cells in Susac syndrome. Trimming took 4 bases from V and 0 from J; bases not matched to a gene: 5. From germline, CDR1 is MGHRA and CDR2 YSYEKL. The CDR3 loop spans 15 amino acids. This clonotype was sampled from a human donor with multiple sclerosis. Sequenced: CD8+ T cells from PBMCs. V is TRBV4-1 and J is TRBJ2-7; the match to TRBD1 covers 8 bases. CDR3 coding DNA: TGCGCCAGCAGCCTGTGGACAGGGAGCTCCTACGAGCAGTACTTC. Its translation is CASSLWTGSSYEQYF.